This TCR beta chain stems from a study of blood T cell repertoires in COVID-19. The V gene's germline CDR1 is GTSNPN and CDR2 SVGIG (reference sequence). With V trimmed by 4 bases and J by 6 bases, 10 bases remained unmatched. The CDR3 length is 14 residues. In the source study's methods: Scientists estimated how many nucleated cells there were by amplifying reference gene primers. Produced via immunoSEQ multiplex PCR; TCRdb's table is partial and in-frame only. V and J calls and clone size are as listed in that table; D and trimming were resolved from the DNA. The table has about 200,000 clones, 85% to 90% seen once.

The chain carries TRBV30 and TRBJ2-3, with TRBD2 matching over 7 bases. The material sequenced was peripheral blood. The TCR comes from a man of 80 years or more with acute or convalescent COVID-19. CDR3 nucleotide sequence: TGTGCCTGGACGGGCGGGGGAGGGGCCGATACGCAGTATTTT. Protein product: CAWTGGGGADTQYF.